What follows describes a single TCR beta chain. As yet, its antigen is unknown. The data stem from a study of cytomegalovirus exposure and HLA in healthy donors. The PCR ran on 60 Vbeta and 13 Jbeta primers. Profiling relied on immunoSEQ multiplex PCR, and the TCRdb table lists in-frame clones only, not all of them. The top ten clones hold around 4% of a sample with 95,000 to 100,000 clones, 76% of them seen once. Study-level findings and limits: Fewer than 20,000 TCR beta sequences were associated with HLA alleles at 0.05 false discovery rate in a later analysis.

V was cut by 0 bases and J by 5 bases, with 10 bases left in between. CDR1 SGHTA and CDR2 FQGNSA come from the germline V gene. The CDR3 has 14 residues. The V call is TRBV7-2, the J call TRBJ1-2, with a weak D call TRBD1 (6 bases). Input material: PBMCs. The clonotype originates from a man aged 40-55 years in good health and CMV-seronegative. CDR3 residues: CASSLAQGGYGYTF. CDR3 in DNA: TGTGCCAGCAGCTTAGCACAGGGAGGGTATGGCTACACCTTC.